The rows below give T cell receptor beta chains drawn from one sample of a study of T cells after yellow fever vaccination. From the 5' RACE reads, TCRdb called clonotypes with MiXCR, one entry per CDR3 protein. Of 350,000 to 450,000 distinct CDR3 sequences in the sample, under 20% were seen once. The sequenced sample was PBMCs, obtained before the yellow fever booster vaccination. The receptors shown here come from a man younger than 35 who received the YFV17D yellow fever vaccine. Both conserved end residues are part of each CDR3. The D gene is left open where the match is weak. Clone size is shown for a subset of rows, as once, few, many or a class of expanded clone.

size	V	D	J	CDR3	DNA
few	TRBV5-1	-	TRBJ2-7	CASSLVGPLNEQYF	TGCGCCAGCAGCTTGGTTGGCCCCTTGAACGAGCAGTACTTC
few	TRBV7-2	-	TRBJ2-1	CASSLARTVNEQFF	TGTGCCAGCAGCTTAGCCAGAACTGTCAATGAGCAGTTCTTC
-	TRBV18	-	TRBJ2-3	CASSPTDAKRLDTQYF	TGTGCCAGCTCACCAACGGACGCAAAACGCTTAGATACGCAGTATTTT
-	TRBV4-1	-	TRBJ2-5	CASSHSITGTSKTQYF	TGCGCCAGCAGCCACTCCATCACAGGGACCTCAAAGACCCAGTACTTC
few	TRBV3-1	TRBD1	TRBJ2-1	CASSQDLVGRGLIF	TGTGCCAGCAGCCAAGATTTGGTGGGCAGGGGGTTAATCTTC
few	TRBV18	TRBD1	TRBJ2-1	CASAYPGQQRMRQFF	TGTGCCAGCGCCTACCCGGGACAGCAAAGAATGAGGCAGTTCTTC
-	TRBV2	-	TRBJ1-2	CASSSQEANYGYTF	TGTGCCAGCAGTTCACAGGAAGCTAACTATGGCTACACCTTC
many	TRBV4-3	-	TRBJ2-7	CASSQDLGVYEQYF	TGCGCCAGCAGCCAAGATCTGGGTGTTTACGAGCAGTACTTC
-	TRBV7-9	-	TRBJ2-3	CASSFARGTDTQYF	TGTGCCAGCAGCTTCGCCAGGGGCACAGATACGCAGTATTTT
-	TRBV9	-	TRBJ2-3	CASSVRGAADTQYF	TGTGCCAGCAGCGTAAGGGGGGCGGCAGATACGCAGTATTTT
-	TRBV4-2	-	TRBJ2-7	CASSQDTGAVYEQYF	TGTGCCAGCAGCCAAGATACTGGGGCGGTATACGAGCAGTACTTC
few	TRBV7-9	-	TRBJ2-3	CASSLVGTGTDTQYF	TGTGCCAGCAGCTTAGTCGGGACGGGCACAGATACGCAGTATTTT
few	TRBV3-1	TRBD2	TRBJ2-5	CASSRSLADPRETQYF	TGTGCCAGCAGCCGTTCACTAGCGGACCCTCGGGAGACCCAGTACTTC
-	TRBV7-2	-	TRBJ1-1	CASRPLLGVVNTEAFF	TGTGCCAGCAGACCACTTCTGGGGGTTGTGAACACTGAAGCTTTCTTT
-	TRBV6-6	-	TRBJ2-3	CASSYSGGWGTDTQYF	TGTGCCAGCAGTTACTCGGGGGGCTGGGGCACAGATACGCAGTATTTT
few	TRBV20-1	-	TRBJ1-5	CSARGWGGSSNQPQHF	TGCAGTGCTAGAGGCTGGGGCGGGTCGAGCAATCAGCCCCAGCATTTT
-	TRBV20-1	-	TRBJ2-7	CSASVKGDEQYF	TGCAGTGCTAGTGTTAAGGGGGACGAGCAGTACTTC
-	TRBV20-1	-	TRBJ1-1	CSVRVPGPNTEAFF	TGCAGTGTCAGAGTTCCGGGGCCGAACACTGAAGCTTTCTTT
few	TRBV4-2	-	TRBJ2-7	CASSQEGSGGPEQYF	TGTGCCAGCAGCCAAGAGGGCAGCGGAGGCCCTGAGCAGTACTTC
-	TRBV11-2	TRBD2	TRBJ2-3	CASSTTSGGIDTQYF	TGTGCCAGCAGCACGACTAGCGGGGGAATAGATACGCAGTATTTT
-	TRBV2	TRBD2	TRBJ2-1	CASNLGLAGAEQFF	TGTGCCAGCAACCTGGGACTAGCGGGGGCAGAGCAGTTCTTC
-	TRBV5-1	-	TRBJ1-2	CATGEVYGYTF	TGCGCCACCGGGGAGGTGTATGGCTACACCTTC
few	TRBV27	TRBD2	TRBJ2-2	CASSQTLAGDYTGELFF	TGTGCCAGCAGCCAAACGCTAGCGGGGGATTACACCGGGGAGCTGTTTTTT
few	TRBV20-1	TRBD2	TRBJ2-2	CSGRAAGLAGTGELFF	TGCAGTGGACGGGCAGCAGGACTAGCGGGTACCGGGGAGCTGTTTTTT
-	TRBV12-3/TRBV12-4	-	TRBJ2-1	CASSQFSSYNEQFF	TGTGCCAGCAGTCAGTTTAGCTCCTACAATGAGCAGTTCTTC
-	TRBV4-1	-	TRBJ2-2	CASSQVFSYTGELFF	TGCGCCAGCAGCCAGGTGTTCAGCTACACCGGGGAGCTGTTTTTT
many	TRBV7-2	-	TRBJ2-3	CASSLEMADTQYF	TGTGCCAGCAGCTTGGAGATGGCAGATACGCAGTATTTT
few	TRBV10-3	-	TRBJ2-5	CASQETQYF	TGTGCCAGTCAAGAGACCCAGTACTTC
-	TRBV4-1	-	TRBJ1-2	CASSQERGTLPRGYTF	TGCGCCAGCAGCCAAGAGAGGGGGACGCTTCCCCGAGGGTACACCTTC
many	TRBV20-1	TRBD2	TRBJ2-3	CSARRSSGGATDTQYF	TGCAGTGCTAGAAGGTCTAGCGGGGGGGCCACAGATACGCAGTATTTT
-	TRBV5-1	TRBD2	TRBJ2-1	CASTPDPGLVASHEQFF	TGCGCCAGCACTCCTGATCCGGGACTAGTAGCTTCCCATGAGCAGTTCTTC
-	TRBV6-5	-	TRBJ1-4	CASSYNHGEGANEKLFF	TGTGCCAGCAGTTACAACCACGGGGAAGGGGCTAATGAAAAACTGTTTTTT
-	TRBV7-2	-	TRBJ1-1	CASGLQGRKNTEAFF	TGTGCCAGCGGCCTACAAGGACGGAAGAACACTGAAGCTTTCTTT
few	TRBV20-1	-	TRBJ2-3	CSARELESADTDTQYF	TGCAGTGCTAGAGAACTAGAGTCGGCGGATACAGATACGCAGTATTTT
few	TRBV4-3	-	TRBJ2-2	CASSLATQIAGELFF	TGCGCCAGCAGCCTTGCCACCCAGATCGCCGGGGAGCTGTTTTTT
-	TRBV5-1	TRBD1	TRBJ1-2	CASSSTGEAYGYTF	TGCGCCAGCAGCTCGACAGGGGAGGCCTATGGCTACACCTTC
-	TRBV29-1	-	TRBJ1-1	CSAGQGGTEAFF	TGCAGCGCCGGCCAGGGAGGCACTGAAGCTTTCTTT
few	TRBV6-2/TRBV6-3	-	TRBJ1-2	CASSFLLGGYTF	TGTGCCAGCAGTTTCCTTTTGGGCGGCTACACCTTC
few	TRBV12-3/TRBV12-4	TRBD1	TRBJ1-6	CATNRGLNSPLHF	TGTGCCACCAACAGGGGGCTAAATTCACCCCTCCACTTT
few	TRBV6-5	-	TRBJ2-5	CASSYRPVGETQYF	TGTGCCAGCAGTTACCGCCCGGTGGGGGAGACCCAGTACTTC
few	TRBV2	-	TRBJ1-5	CASTRGGAGQPQHF	TGTGCCAGCACCCGCGGGGGCGCGGGTCAGCCCCAGCATTTT
few	TRBV7-2	-	TRBJ1-5	CASSLVSDMNQPQHF	TGTGCCAGCAGCTTAGTATCGGACATGAATCAGCCCCAGCATTTT
few	TRBV12-3/TRBV12-4	TRBD2	TRBJ2-7	CASSQSFGGDGEQYF	TGTGCCAGCAGCCAGTCCTTCGGGGGGGATGGCGAGCAGTACTTC
-	TRBV4-2	-	TRBJ2-2	CASSQGQRRTGELFF	TGTGCCAGCAGCCAAGGGCAGAGGCGAACCGGGGAGCTGTTTTTT
-	TRBV12-3/TRBV12-4	-	TRBJ2-2	CASMGTTNTGELFF	TGTGCCAGCATGGGAACAACGAACACCGGGGAGCTGTTTTTT
-	TRBV11-2	TRBD2	TRBJ2-5	CASSTPRGGNQETQYF	TGTGCCAGCAGCACCCCTCGCGGGGGGAACCAAGAGACCCAGTACTTC
many	TRBV11-2	-	TRBJ2-2	CASSLPPPGELFF	TGTGCCAGCAGCCTCCCTCCCCCCGGGGAGCTGTTTTTT
-	TRBV7-6	-	TRBJ1-1	CASSALAMNTEAFF	TGTGCCAGCAGCGCCCTCGCGATGAACACTGAAGCTTTCTTT
-	TRBV7-3	-	TRBJ2-2	CASSTLEATGELFF	TGTGCCAGCAGCACCCTCGAGGCCACCGGGGAGCTGTTTTTT
-	TRBV4-3	-	TRBJ1-1	CASSQDHLDLVEAFF	TGCGCCAGCAGCCAAGATCATCTAGACCTTGTTGAAGCTTTCTTT
-	TRBV7-3	-	TRBJ2-5	CASTTKRDIQETQYF	TGTGCCAGCACCACGAAACGGGACATCCAAGAGACCCAGTACTTC
many	TRBV20-1	TRBD1	TRBJ2-1	CSAPRDRGGEQFF	TGCAGTGCGCCAAGGGACAGGGGTGGAGAGCAGTTCTTC
-	TRBV5-6	TRBD1	TRBJ2-7	CASSGGQGSSYEQYF	TGTGCCAGCAGCGGGGGACAGGGGAGCTCCTACGAGCAGTACTTC
-	TRBV4-1	TRBD2	TRBJ2-3	CASSQAERGATDTQYF	TGCGCCAGCAGCCAAGCAGAGCGGGGGGCCACAGATACGCAGTATTTT